The 12 T cell receptor beta chains below come from one sample, sequenced in a study of cytomegalovirus exposure and HLA in healthy donors. With 60 Vbeta and 13 Jbeta primers, the PCR was carried out. Measured with immunoSEQ multiplex PCR; TCRdb has only the in-frame clones, and not every one. The sample contains tens of thousands of clones, around 80% of which appear only once. The sample consisted of PBMCs. The receptors stem from a man between 35 and 55 years old in good health and CMV-seronegative.

The rearrangement joins TRBV5-1 to TRBJ1-2, with D perhaps TRBD1 (6 bases). This CDR3 has 15 amino acids. Trimming left V 0 bases short and J 4 bases short, with 13 bases between. Germline V lookup: CDR1 SGHRS, CDR2 YFSETQ. The DNA of the CDR3 is TGCGCCAGCAGCTTGGGTGGGGGGGCCGGCTATGGCTACACCTTC. Protein product: CASSLGGGAGYGYTF.

The V call is TRBV10-3, the J call TRBJ2-3; 9 positions agree with TRBD2. The germline gives CDR1 ENHRY, CDR2 SYGVKD. The CDR3 has 13 amino acids. The trim removed 8 bases at V and 1 base at J, leaving 1 base unmatched. The CDR3: CAIRTSGTDTQYF. The CDR3 DNA reads TGTGCCATCCGGACTAGCGGCACAGATACGCAGTATTTT.

The chain carries TRBV10-2 and TRBJ2-1; 9 positions match TRBD2. The CDR3 is made up of 15 amino acids. After removal of 0 bases from V and 4 bases from J, the junction contained 1 base not matched to a gene. Germline CDR1 is WSHSY and CDR2 is SAAADI. This CDR3 reads CASSESSGSYNEQFF. CDR3 sequence (DNA): TGCGCCAGCAGTGAGTCTAGCGGGAGTTACAATGAGCAGTTCTTC.

The chain combines TRBV5-1 with TRBJ2-1, with 9 bases lining up with TRBD2. CDR3 length: 19 amino acids. The V gene end was trimmed by 0 bases and the J gene end by 8 bases; junction bases not matched to a gene: 18. The germline CDR1 and CDR2 sequences are SGHRS and YFSETQ. CDR3 bases: TGCGCCAGCAGCTTGGCCCTCCCTGGGGTAGCGGGAGTCTTACATGAGCAGTTCTTC. It encodes CASSLALPGVAGVLHEQFF.

The gene calls are TRBV5-1 and TRBJ2-2, with 7 bases identical to TRBD2. V shed 0 bases and J 5 bases; nucleotides not matched to a gene: 4. CDR3 size: 15 residues. Germline V gene lookup returns CDR1 SGHRS and CDR2 YFSETQ. CDR3 in amino acids: CASSLAGEGTGELFF. DNA of the CDR3: TGCGCCAGCAGCTTGGCCGGGGAGGGGACCGGGGAGCTGTTTTTT.

The CDR3 DNA reads as TGTGCTAGTGGTTCCACGGGGACTGGAAACACCATATATTTT. This codes for CASGSTGTGNTIYF. The genes are TRBV12-5 and TRBJ1-3; the D is unclear. Germline V lookup: CDR1 LGHNT, CDR2 FRNRAP. The V gene lost 4 bases and the J gene lost 2 bases, with 9 bases spanning the gap. This CDR3 contains 14 residues. Filled out from reference TRBV12-5 and TRBJ1-3, the complete variable domain reads DARVTQTPRHKVTEMGQEVTMRCQPILGHNTVFWYRQTMMQGLELLAYFRNRAPLDDSGMPKDRFSAEMPDATLATLKIQPSEPRDSAVYFCASGSTGTGNTIYFGEGSWLTVV.

Points on this clone: Germline is not matched at one junction end, which may reflect a read error. The V call is TRBV7-9, the J call TRBJ2-7; D is possibly TRBD1 (5 bases). Germline assignment: CDR1 SEHNR and CDR2 FQNEAQ (reference sequence). This CDR3 has 12 residues. The CDR3 nucleotides read TGTTCCAGCAGCGCCGACAGCTACGAGCAGTACTTC. It specifies CSSSADSYEQYF.

The chain couples TRBV7-9 to TRBJ1-2; the match to TRBD1 covers 10 bases. Germline V CDR1 and CDR2: SEHNR, FQNEAQ (reference sequence). The CDR3 length is 15 residues. J lost 2 bases, V lost 5 bases, and 5 bases had no gene match. The CDR3 region is CASSLPGQGNYGYTF. In DNA form, the CDR3 reads TGTGCCAGCAGCCTTCCGGGACAGGGGAACTATGGCTACACCTTC.

The chain is built from TRBV4-1 and TRBJ2-7; 7 nucleotides match TRBD2. The germline gives CDR1 MGHRA, CDR2 YSYEKL. The CDR3 sequence is 15 residues long. The V segment lost 1 base and the J segment 3 bases; nucleotides outside the gene matches: 6. For the CDR3, the DNA is TGCGCCAGCAGCCAAGTATCCGGGAGGAACTACGAGCAGTACTTC. It encodes CASSQVSGRNYEQYF.

The chain combines TRBV18 with TRBJ1-5; 7 positions agree with TRBD1. CDR3 size: 14 residues. V shed 2 bases, J shed 4 bases, and the junction held 2 bases outside the gene matches. The germline gives CDR1 KGHSH, CDR2 LQKENI. CDR3 bases: TGTGCCAGCTCACCAGGGACAGCAAATCAGCCCCAGCATTTT. This sequence encodes CASSPGTANQPQHF.

This clone occurred a few times. CDR3: CASSLTQGGQSFAFF. CDR3 DNA: TGTGCCAGCAGCCTAACCCAAGGGGGACAGTCCTTTGCTTTCTTT. The chain joins TRBV5-6 to TRBJ1-1; TRBD1 agrees at 7 bases. The CDR3 runs to 15 residues. Germline V CDR1 and CDR2: SGHDT, YYEEEE. V lost 4 bases, J lost 11 bases, and 17 bases stayed unmatched. The full variable domain, rest sourced from reference TRBV5-6 and TRBJ1-1, is DAGVTQSPTHLIKTRGQQVTLRCSPKSGHDTVSWYQQALGQGPQFIFQYYEEEERQRGNFPDRFSGHQFPNYSSELNVNALLLGDSALYLCASSLTQGGQSFAFFGQGTRLTVV.

This chain uses TRBV6-1 with TRBJ1-6; 8 bases map to TRBD1. The junction had 2 bases not matched to a gene; V was cut back by 6 bases and J by 7 bases. This CDR3 contains 13 residues. Germline CDR1 and CDR2: MNHNS and SASEGT. CDR3 residues: CASSDRGNSPLHF. CDR3 DNA: TGTGCCAGCAGCGACAGGGGAAATTCACCCCTCCACTTT.